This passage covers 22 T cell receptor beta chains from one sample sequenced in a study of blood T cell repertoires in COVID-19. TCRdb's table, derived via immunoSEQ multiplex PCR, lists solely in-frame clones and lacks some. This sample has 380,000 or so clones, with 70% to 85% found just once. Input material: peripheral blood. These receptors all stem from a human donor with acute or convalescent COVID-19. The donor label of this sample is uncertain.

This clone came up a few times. DNA of the CDR3: TGTGCCAGCAACAACGAGGGCGGGGAGCTGTTTTTT. It specifies CASNNEGGELFF. This chain joins TRBV2 and TRBJ2-2; D is possibly TRBD2 (5 bases). The CDR3 is 12 amino acids. The V gene lost 7 bases and the J gene lost 7 bases, with 10 bases spanning the gap. Germline CDR1 reads SNHLY; CDR2 reads FYNNEI.

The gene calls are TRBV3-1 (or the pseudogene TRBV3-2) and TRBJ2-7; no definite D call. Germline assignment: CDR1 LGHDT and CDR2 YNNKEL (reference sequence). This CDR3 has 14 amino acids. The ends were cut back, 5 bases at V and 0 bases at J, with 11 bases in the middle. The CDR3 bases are TGTGCCAGCAGCATGACGGCTAGCTCCTACGAGCAGTACTTC. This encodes CASSMTASSYEQYF.

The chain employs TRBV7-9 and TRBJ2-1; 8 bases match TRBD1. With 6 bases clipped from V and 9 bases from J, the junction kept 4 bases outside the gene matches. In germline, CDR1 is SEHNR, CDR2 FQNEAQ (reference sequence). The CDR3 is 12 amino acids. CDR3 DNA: TGTGCCAGCAGATGGACAGGGACTGAGCAGTTCTTC. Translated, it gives CASRWTGTEQFF. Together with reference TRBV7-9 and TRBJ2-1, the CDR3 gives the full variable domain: DTGVSQNPRHKITKRGQNVTFRCDPISEHNRLYWYRQTLGQGPEFLTYFQNEAQLEKSRLLSDRFSAERPKGSFSTLEIQRTEQGDSAMYLCASRWTGTEQFFGPGTRLTVL.

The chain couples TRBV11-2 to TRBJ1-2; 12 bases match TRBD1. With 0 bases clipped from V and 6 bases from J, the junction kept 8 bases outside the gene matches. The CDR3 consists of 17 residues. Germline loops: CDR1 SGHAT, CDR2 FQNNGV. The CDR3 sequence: CASSLDPAGTGGNGYTF. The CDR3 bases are TGTGCCAGCAGCTTAGATCCTGCCGGGACAGGGGGCAATGGCTACACCTTC.

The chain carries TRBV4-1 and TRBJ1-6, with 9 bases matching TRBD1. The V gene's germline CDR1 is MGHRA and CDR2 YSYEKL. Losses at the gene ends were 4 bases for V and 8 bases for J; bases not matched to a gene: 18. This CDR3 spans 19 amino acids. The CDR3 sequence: CASSRIIRDRVSPDSPLHF. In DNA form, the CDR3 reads TGCGCCAGCAGCCGGATCATCAGGGACAGGGTTTCTCCGGATTCACCCCTCCACTTT.

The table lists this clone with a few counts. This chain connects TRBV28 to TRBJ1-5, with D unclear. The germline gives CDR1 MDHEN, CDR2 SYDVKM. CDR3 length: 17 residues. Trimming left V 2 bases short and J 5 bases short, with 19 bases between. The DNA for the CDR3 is TGTGCCAGCAGTTTAAGTCTGCAGGTAGGAGGAGATCAGCCCCAGCATTTT. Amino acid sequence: CASSLSLQVGGDQPQHF.

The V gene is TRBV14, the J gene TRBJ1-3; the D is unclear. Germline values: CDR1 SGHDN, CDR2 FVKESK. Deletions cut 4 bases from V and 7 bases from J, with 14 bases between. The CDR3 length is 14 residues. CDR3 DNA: TGTGCCAGCAGCCGTGAGTTTAGATCCAACACCATATATTTT. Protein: CASSREFRSNTIYF.

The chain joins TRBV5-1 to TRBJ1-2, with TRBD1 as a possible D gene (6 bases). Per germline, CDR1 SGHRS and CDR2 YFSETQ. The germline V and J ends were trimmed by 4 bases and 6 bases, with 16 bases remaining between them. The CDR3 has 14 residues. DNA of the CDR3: TGCGCCAGCAGCCCGGCAGGGGCAGGGGATGGCTACACCTTC. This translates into CASSPAGAGDGYTF.

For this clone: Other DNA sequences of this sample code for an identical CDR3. CDR3 DNA: TGCGCCAGCAGCTTATTAGGGGGCGCCGGCACTGAAGCTTTCTTT. It encodes CASSLLGGAGTEAFF. The V and J genes are TRBV5-1 and TRBJ1-1; 7 bases fit TRBD1. The CDR3 runs to 15 residues. The junction had 8 bases not matched to a gene; V was cut back by 2 bases and J by 4 bases. Germline CDR1 SGHRS, CDR2 YFSETQ.

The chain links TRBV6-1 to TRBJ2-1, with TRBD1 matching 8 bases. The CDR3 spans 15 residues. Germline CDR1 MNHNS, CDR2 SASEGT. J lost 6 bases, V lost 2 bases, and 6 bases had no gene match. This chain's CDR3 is CASSEQGALGNEQFF. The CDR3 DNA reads TGTGCCAGCAGTGAACAGGGGGCTCTGGGCAATGAGCAGTTCTTC.

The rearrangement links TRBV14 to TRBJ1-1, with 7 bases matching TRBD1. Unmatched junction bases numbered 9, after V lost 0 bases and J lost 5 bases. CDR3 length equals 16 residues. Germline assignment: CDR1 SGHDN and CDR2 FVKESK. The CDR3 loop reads CASSQETVGRGTEAFF. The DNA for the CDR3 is TGTGCCAGCAGCCAAGAGACGGTCGGCAGGGGGACTGAAGCTTTCTTT.

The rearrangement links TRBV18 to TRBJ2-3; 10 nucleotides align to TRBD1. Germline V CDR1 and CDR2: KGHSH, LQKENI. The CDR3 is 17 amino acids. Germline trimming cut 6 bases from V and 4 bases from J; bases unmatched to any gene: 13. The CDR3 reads CASSHLPGQGTSDTQYF. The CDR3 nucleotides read TGTGCCAGCTCTCACCTTCCGGGACAGGGGACCTCAGATACGCAGTATTTT.

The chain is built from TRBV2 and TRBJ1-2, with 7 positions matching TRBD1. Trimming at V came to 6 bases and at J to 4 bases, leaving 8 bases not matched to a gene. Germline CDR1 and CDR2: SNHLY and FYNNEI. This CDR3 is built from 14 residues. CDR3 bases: TGTGCCAGCAGCAGACAGGGCGGAGGCTATGGCTACACCTTC. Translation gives CASSRQGGGYGYTF. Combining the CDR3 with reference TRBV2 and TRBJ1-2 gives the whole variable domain EPEVTQTPSHQVTQMGQEVILRCVPISNHLYFYWYRQILGQKVEFLVSFYNNEISEKSEIFDDQFSVERPDGSNFTLKIRSTKLEDSAMYFCASSRQGGGYGYTFGSGTRLTVV.

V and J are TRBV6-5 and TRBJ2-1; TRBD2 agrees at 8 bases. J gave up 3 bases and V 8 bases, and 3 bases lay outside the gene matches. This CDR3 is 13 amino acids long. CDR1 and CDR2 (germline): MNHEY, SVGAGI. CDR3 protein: CASGREDYNEQFF. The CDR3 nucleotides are TGTGCCAGCGGGCGGGAGGACTACAATGAGCAGTTCTTC.

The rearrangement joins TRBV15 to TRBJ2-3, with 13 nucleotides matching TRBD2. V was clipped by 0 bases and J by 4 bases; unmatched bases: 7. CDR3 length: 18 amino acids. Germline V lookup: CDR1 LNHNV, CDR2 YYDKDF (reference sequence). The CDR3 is CATSRDIGLAGEADTQYF. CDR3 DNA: TGTGCCACCAGCAGAGATATCGGACTAGCGGGAGAAGCAGATACGCAGTATTTT.

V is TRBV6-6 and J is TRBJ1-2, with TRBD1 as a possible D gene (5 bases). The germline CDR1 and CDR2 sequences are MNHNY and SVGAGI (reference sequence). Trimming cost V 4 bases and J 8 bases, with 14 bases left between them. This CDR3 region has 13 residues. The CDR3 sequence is CASSSDTVKGYTF. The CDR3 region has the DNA TGTGCCAGCAGTTCGGACACGGTCAAAGGCTACACCTTC.

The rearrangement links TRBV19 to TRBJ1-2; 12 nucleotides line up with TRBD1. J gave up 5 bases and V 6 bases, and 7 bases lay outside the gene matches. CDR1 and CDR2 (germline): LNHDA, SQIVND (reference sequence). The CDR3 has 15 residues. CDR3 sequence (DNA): TGTGCCAGTAGCGTGGGACAGGGGGCTGGGTATGGCTACACCTTC. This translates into CASSVGQGAGYGYTF. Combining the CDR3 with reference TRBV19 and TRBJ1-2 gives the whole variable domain DGGITQSPKYLFRKEGQNVTLSCEQNLNHDAMYWYRQDPGQGLRLIYYSQIVNDFQKGDIAEGYSVSREKKESFPLTVTSAQKNPTAFYLCASSVGQGAGYGYTFGSGTRLTVV.

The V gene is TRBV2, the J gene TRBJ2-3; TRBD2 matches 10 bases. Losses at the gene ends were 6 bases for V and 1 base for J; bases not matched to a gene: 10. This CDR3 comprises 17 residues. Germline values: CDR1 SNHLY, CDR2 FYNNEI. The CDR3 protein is CASRRLAGVGGTDTQYF. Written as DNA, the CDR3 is TGTGCCAGCAGGAGGCTAGCGGGAGTGGGGGGCACAGATACGCAGTATTTT. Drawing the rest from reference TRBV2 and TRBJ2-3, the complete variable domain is EPEVTQTPSHQVTQMGQEVILRCVPISNHLYFYWYRQILGQKVEFLVSFYNNEISEKSEIFDDQFSVERPDGSNFTLKIRSTKLEDSAMYFCASRRLAGVGGTDTQYFGPGTRLTVL.

CDR3 region: CASSFRGLAGGSNYGYTF. CDR3 DNA sequence: TGTGCCAGCAGCTTCCGAGGGCTGGCCGGGGGGTCTAACTATGGCTACACCTTC. The chain joins TRBV21-1 to TRBJ1-2. TRBV21-1 is tagged as a pseudogene. The CDR3 consists of 18 residues.

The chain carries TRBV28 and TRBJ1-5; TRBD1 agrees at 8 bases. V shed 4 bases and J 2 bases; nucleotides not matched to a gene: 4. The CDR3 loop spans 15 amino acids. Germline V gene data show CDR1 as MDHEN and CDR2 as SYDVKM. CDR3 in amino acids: CASSYAGGGNQPQHF. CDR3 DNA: TGTGCCAGCAGTTACGCAGGGGGCGGCAATCAGCCCCAGCATTTT.

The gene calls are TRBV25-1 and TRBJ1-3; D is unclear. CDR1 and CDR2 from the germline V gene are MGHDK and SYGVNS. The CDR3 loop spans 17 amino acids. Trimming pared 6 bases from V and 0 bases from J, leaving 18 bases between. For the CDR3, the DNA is TGTGCCAGCAGCCGTGCCAGTATTGCCCTCTCTGGAAACACCATATATTTT. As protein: CASSRASIALSGNTIYF.

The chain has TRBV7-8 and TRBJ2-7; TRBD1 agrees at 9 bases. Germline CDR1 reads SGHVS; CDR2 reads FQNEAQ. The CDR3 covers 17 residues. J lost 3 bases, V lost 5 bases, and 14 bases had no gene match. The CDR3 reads CASSAPGQGSRGYEQYF. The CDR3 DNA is TGTGCCAGCAGCGCACCGGGACAGGGCTCCCGAGGCTACGAGCAGTACTTC. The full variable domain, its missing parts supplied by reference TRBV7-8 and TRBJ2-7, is GAGVSQSPRYKVAKRGQDVALRCDPISGHVSLFWYQQALGQGPEFLTYFQNEAQLDKSGLPSDRFFAERPEGSVSTLKIQRTQQEDSAVYLCASSAPGQGSRGYEQYFGPGTRLTVT.